This T cell receptor beta chain is drawn from a study of blood T cell repertoires in COVID-19. Overall study context: Sites across the United States, Italy and Spain contributed samples from acute and convalescent COVID-19. Nucleic acid was either cDNA or gDNA, and it came from T cells, B-cell-depleted T cells, or PBMCs.

The authors' processing: Counts of nucleated cells, estimated from reference gene primer amplification, were obtained. Sequencing used immunoSEQ multiplex PCR; TCRdb keeps in-frame clones, though not all of them. The DNA gave D and trimming, while V, J and clone size come from that table. The repertoire consists of approximately 190,000 clones, with approximately 80% occurring once and the leading ten covering 20%. CDR3 length equals 15 residues. J lost 2 bases, V lost 8 bases, and 7 bases had no gene match. Germline-derived CDR1 and CDR2 are KGHDR and SFDVKD. The rearrangement links TRBV24-1 to TRBJ2-3, with 9 bases fitting TRBD2. What was sequenced was peripheral blood. The source of this sequence is a human donor in a cohort sampled during active COVID-19. CDR3 residues: CATMGSGSYTDTQYF. The CDR3, as DNA: TGTGCCACCATGGGTAGCGGGAGCTACACAGATACGCAGTATTTT.